The text below deals with one TCR beta chain. Its specificity is not known. The data derive from a study of shared clonotypes between healthy human individuals. Study overall: Three plates were used per donor for CD4 naive, three for CD4 memory, two for CD8 naive and one for CD8 memory.

As originally analysed: Sequence data from immunoSEQ were junction-only and lacked quality scores; consequently, filtering differed. The repertoire was sequenced with immunoSEQ multiplex PCR; TCRdb's copy has only in-frame clones and lacks some. D and trimming were read from the DNA, whereas the V and J calls and clone size are those reported in that table. The table lists fewer than 1.8 million clones, around 98.5% of them singletons. The germline gives CDR1 MDHEN, CDR2 SYDVKM. The length of the CDR3 is 12 residues. V gave up 6 bases and J gave up 4 bases, with 9 bases separating them. General study findings and limits: Between a handful of donors, naive CD4 clonotypes were shared at a level of about 5%. Blood was the only sampled material, and tissue repertoires likely differ.

The V gene is TRBV28, the J gene TRBJ2-5; D gene unclear. The clonotype comes from a man younger than 40 in good health. The sample comprised naive CD4+ T cells sorted from blood. Noted subset: CD45RA+ positively selected. The CDR3 DNA reads as TGTGCCAGCAGGAGGTCGGGAGAGACCCAGTACTTC. Protein: CASRRSGETQYF.